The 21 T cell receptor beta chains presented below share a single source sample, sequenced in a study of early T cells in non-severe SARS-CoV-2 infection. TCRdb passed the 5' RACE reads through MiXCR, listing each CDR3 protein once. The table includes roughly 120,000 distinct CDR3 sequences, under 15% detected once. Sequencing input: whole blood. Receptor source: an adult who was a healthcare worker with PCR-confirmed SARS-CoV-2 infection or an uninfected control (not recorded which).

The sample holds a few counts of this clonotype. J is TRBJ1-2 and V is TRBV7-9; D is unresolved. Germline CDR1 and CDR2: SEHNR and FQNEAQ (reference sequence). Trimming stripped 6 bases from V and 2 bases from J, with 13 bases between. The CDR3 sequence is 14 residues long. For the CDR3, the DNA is TGTGCCAGCAGTCTCGACGGGCCGAACTATGGCTACACCTTC. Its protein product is CASSLDGPNYGYTF. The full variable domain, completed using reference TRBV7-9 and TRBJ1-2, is DTGVSQNPRHKITKRGQNVTFRCDPISEHNRLYWYRQTLGQGPEFLTYFQNEAQLEKSRLLSDRFSAERPKGSFSTLEIQRTEQGDSAMYLCASSLDGPNYGYTFGSGTRLTVV.

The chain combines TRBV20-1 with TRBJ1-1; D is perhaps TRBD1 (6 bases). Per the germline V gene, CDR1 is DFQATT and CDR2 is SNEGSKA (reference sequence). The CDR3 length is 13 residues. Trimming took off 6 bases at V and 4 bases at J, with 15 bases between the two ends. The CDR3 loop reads CSAWTGGPTEAFF. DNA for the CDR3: TGCAGTGCCTGGACCGGGGGGCCCACTGAAGCTTTCTTT.

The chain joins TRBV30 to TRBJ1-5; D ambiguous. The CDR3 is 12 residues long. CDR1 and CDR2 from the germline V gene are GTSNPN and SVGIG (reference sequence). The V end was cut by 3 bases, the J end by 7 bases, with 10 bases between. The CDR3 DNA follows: TGTGCCTGGAGCCATCCGGGACAGCCCCAGCATTTT. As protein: CAWSHPGQPQHF.

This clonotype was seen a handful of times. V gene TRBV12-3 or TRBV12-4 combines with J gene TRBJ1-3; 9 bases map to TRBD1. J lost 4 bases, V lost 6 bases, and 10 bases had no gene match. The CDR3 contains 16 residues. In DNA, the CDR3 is TGTGCCAGCAGGAGAACAGGGGGCGCATTCGGAAACACCATATATTTT. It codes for CASRRTGGAFGNTIYF.

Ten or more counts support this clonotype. CDR3 loop: CSVEGLDTDTQYF. The CDR3 bases are TGCAGCGTTGAAGGACTAGACACAGATACGCAGTATTTT. The V and J genes are TRBV29-1 and TRBJ2-3, with D possibly matching TRBD2 (6 bases). CDR1 and CDR2 from the germline V gene are SQVTM and ANQGSEA. Trimming cost V 1 base and J 2 bases, with 7 bases left between them. The CDR3 has 13 amino acids.

The chain's CDR3 is CASSVGRAMADTQYF. CDR3 coding DNA: TGTGCCAGCAGTGTTGGCAGGGCGATGGCAGATACGCAGTATTTT. V usage is TRBV2 and J usage is TRBJ2-3; D possibly corresponds to TRBD1 (5 bases). CDR1 and CDR2 from the germline V gene are SNHLY and FYNNEI. V lost 4 bases, J lost 4 bases, and 15 bases lay in between. This CDR3 has 15 residues.

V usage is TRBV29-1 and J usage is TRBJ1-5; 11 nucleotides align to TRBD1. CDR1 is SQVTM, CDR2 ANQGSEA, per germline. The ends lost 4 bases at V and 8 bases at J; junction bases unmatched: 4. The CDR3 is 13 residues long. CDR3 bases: TGCAGCGTTGCACCGGGACAGGGGGAGCCCCAGCATTTT. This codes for CSVAPGQGEPQHF.

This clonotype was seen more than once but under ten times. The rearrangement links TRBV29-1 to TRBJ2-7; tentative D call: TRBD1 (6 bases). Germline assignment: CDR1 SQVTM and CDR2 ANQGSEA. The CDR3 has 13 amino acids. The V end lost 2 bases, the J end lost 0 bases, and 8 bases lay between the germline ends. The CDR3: CSVEQGSSYEQYF. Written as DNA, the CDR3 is TGCAGCGTTGAACAGGGGAGCTCCTACGAGCAGTACTTC.

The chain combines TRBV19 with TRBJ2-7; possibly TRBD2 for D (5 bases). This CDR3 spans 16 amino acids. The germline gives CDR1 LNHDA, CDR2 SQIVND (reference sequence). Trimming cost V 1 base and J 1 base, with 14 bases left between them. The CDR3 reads CASSIGGDWRSYEQYF. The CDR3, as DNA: TGTGCCAGTAGTATAGGAGGTGACTGGAGGTCCTACGAGCAGTACTTC.

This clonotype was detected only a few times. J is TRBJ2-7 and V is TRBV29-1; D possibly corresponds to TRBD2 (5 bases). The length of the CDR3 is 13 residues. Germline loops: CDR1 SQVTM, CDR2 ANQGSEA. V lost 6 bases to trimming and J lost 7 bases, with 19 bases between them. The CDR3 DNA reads TGCAGCGTCCGAAAAACGAGGGCTTCGGAGCAGTACTTC. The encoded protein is CSVRKTRASEQYF.

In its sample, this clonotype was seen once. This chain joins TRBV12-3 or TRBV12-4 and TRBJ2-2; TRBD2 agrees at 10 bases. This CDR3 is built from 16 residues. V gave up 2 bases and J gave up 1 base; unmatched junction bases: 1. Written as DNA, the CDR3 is TGTGCCAGCAGTTTACTAGCGGGGGTGAACACCGGGGAGCTGTTTTTT. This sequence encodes CASSLLAGVNTGELFF.

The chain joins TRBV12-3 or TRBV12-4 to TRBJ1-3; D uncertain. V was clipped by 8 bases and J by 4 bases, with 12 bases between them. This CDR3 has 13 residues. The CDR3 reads CASGSISGNTIYF. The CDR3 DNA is TGTGCCAGCGGCTCGATCTCGGGAAACACCATATATTTT.

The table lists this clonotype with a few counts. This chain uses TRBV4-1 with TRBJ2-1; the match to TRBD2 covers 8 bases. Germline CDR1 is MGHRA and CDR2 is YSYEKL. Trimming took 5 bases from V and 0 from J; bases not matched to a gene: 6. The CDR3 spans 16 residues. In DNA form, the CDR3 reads TGCGCCAGCAGCTCACCGGCGGGGGGCTCCTACAATGAGCAGTTCTTC. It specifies CASSSPAGGSYNEQFF.

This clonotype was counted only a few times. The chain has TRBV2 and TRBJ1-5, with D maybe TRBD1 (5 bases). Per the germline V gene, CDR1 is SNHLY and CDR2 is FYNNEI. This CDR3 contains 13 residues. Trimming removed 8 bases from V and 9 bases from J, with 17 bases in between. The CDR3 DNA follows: TGTGCCAGCCGGAGGGGACCTCAATGGCCCCAGCATTTT. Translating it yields CASRRGPQWPQHF.

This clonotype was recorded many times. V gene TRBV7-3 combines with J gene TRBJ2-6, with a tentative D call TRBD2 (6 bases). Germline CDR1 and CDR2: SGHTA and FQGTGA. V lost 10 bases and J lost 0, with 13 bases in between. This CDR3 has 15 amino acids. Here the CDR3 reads CATGGPDSGANVLTF. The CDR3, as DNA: TGTGCCACCGGGGGACCAGACTCTGGGGCCAACGTCCTGACTTTC.

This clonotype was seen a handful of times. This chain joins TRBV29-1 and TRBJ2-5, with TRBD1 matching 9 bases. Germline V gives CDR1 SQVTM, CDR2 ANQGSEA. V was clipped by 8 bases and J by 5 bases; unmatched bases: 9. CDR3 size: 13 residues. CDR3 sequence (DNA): TGCAGCACCGGACAGGGGACGGGGGAGACCCAGTACTTC. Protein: CSTGQGTGETQYF.

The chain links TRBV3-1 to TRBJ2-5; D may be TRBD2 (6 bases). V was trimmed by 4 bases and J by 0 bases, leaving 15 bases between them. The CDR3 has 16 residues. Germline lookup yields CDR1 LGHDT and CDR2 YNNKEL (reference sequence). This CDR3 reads CASSRAPGEYQETQYF. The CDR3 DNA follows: TGTGCCAGCAGCCGGGCCCCGGGGGAGTACCAAGAGACCCAGTACTTC.

The CDR3 nucleotides read TGTGCCATCGGAAAGGAAGACACAGATACGCAGTATTTT. It codes for CAIGKEDTDTQYF. This chain uses TRBV10-3 with TRBJ2-3, with D hard to call. CDR1 and CDR2 (germline): ENHRY, SYGVKD. There are 13 residues in the CDR3. The V end lost 8 bases, the J end lost 2 bases, and 11 bases lay between the germline ends.

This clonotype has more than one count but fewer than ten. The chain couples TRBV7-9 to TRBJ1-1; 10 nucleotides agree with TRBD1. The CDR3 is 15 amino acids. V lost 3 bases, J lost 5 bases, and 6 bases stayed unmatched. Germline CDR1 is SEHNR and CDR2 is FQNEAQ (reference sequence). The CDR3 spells CASSFPDRGSTEAFF. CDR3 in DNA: TGTGCCAGCAGCTTCCCGGACAGGGGGAGTACTGAAGCTTTCTTT.

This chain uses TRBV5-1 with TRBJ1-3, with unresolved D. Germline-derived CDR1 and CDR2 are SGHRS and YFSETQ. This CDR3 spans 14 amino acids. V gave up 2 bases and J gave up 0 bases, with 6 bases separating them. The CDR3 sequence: CASSLMGSGNTIYF. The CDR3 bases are TGCGCCAGCAGCTTAATGGGCTCTGGAAACACCATATATTTT.

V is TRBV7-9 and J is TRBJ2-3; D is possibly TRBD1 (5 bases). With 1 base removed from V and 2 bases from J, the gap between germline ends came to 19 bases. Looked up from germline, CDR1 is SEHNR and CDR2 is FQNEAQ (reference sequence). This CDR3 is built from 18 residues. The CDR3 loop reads CASSLVVQGPFLTDTQYF. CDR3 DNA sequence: TGTGCCAGCAGCTTAGTCGTTCAGGGTCCGTTTCTCACAGATACGCAGTATTTT.